The 32 T cell receptor beta chains below come from one sample, sequenced in a study of a mutant IDH1 vaccine in newly diagnosed glioma. This sample's time point: week 35, safety follow-up. Vaccination used 300 ug of mutant IDH1 20-mer peptide per dose, with topical imiquimod. The repertoire was sequenced with immunoSEQ multiplex PCR; TCRdb's copy has only in-frame clones and lacks some. The sample yields some 70,000 clones, 84% seen once. Their specific antigens are unknown. The starting material was PBMCs, obtained from a glioma patient whose treatment included an IDH1 peptide vaccine. The receptors come from a man aged 18 to 29 with glioma.

This chain uses TRBV10-3 with TRBJ2-1; TRBD1 might be the D (6 bases). Trimming took off 4 bases at V and 12 bases at J, with 10 bases between the two ends. The V gene's germline CDR1 is ENHRY and CDR2 SYGVKD. This CDR3 is 11 amino acids long. CDR3 coding DNA: TGTGCCATCAGTGCGGGCAGGGGGCAGTTCTTC. Translating it yields CAISAGRGQFF.

CDR3: CASSSPPDRVTEAFF. Here the CDR3 DNA reads TGTGCCAGCAGTTCGCCCCCGGACAGGGTCACTGAAGCTTTCTTT. The V call is TRBV28, the J call TRBJ1-1; TRBD1 agrees at 8 bases. The germline V gene has CDR1 MDHEN and CDR2 SYDVKM. The CDR3 has 15 residues. V was clipped by 4 bases and J by 4 bases; unmatched bases: 8.

The genes are TRBV4-2 and TRBJ2-7; D perhaps matches TRBD1 (5 bases). CDR1 LGHNA and CDR2 YNFKEQ come from the germline V gene. CDR3 length: 14 residues. The V and J ends lost 0 bases and 4 bases respectively, with 10 bases between them. CDR3 coding DNA: TGTGCCAGCAGCCAAGATCGCAGGGTATACGAGCAGTACTTC. Its translation is CASSQDRRVYEQYF.

This clone was counted a few times. This chain uses TRBV11-3 with TRBJ2-1; TRBD1 aligns across 7 bases. In germline, CDR1 is SGHNT, CDR2 YENEEA. V dropped 5 bases and J dropped 0; count of bases not matched to a gene: 7. The CDR3 extends over 16 amino acids. CDR3 nucleotide sequence: TGTGCCAGCAGCACTAGACAGGGCCCCTCCTACAATGAGCAGTTCTTC. Protein sequence: CASSTRQGPSYNEQFF.

This clone was detected only once. The rearrangement joins TRBV6-1 to TRBJ2-3; possible D gene TRBD1, 5 bases. Per germline, CDR1 MNHNS and CDR2 SASEGT. The V end was cut by 10 bases, the J end by 4 bases, with 18 bases between. The CDR3 consists of 14 residues. CDR3 amino acids: CATARELGADTQYF. The CDR3 bases are TGTGCCACCGCCAGGGAATTAGGGGCAGATACGCAGTATTTT.

The rearrangement links TRBV10-3 to TRBJ2-3; no definite D call. The germline V and J ends were trimmed by 9 bases and 4 bases, with 5 bases remaining between them. The germline CDR1 and CDR2 sequences are ENHRY and SYGVKD. The CDR3 runs to 10 residues. The CDR3 protein is CAIKADTQYF. DNA of the CDR3: TGTGCCATTAAAGCAGATACGCAGTATTTT.

In nucleotides, the CDR3 is TGTGCCATCAGTGAGTCTACAGGGCAGGGAGAGACCCAGTACTTC. As protein: CAISESTGQGETQYF. The chain couples TRBV10-3 to TRBJ2-5, with D possibly matching TRBD1 (6 bases). The CDR3 runs 15 residues. The germline V and J ends were trimmed by 0 bases and 4 bases, with 12 bases remaining between them. Germline loops: CDR1 ENHRY, CDR2 SYGVKD.

This chain's CDR3 is CASSSVDTQYF. The CDR3 bases are TGTGCCAGTAGTTCAGTAGATACGCAGTATTTT. V usage is TRBV19 and J usage is TRBJ2-3; no firm D call. This CDR3 spans 11 amino acids. CDR1 and CDR2 from the germline V gene are LNHDA and SQIVND (reference sequence). Between the trimmed V and J ends, which lost 5 bases and 5 bases, there was a span of 5 bases.

The genes are TRBV9 and TRBJ2-5; 7 nucleotides line up with TRBD2. Germline V gene data show CDR1 as SGDLS and CDR2 as YYNGEE. CDR3 size: 15 residues. After removal of 6 bases from V and 4 bases from J, the junction contained 12 bases not matched to a gene. The CDR3 sequence: CASTPGGGLTETQYF. Here the CDR3 DNA reads TGTGCCAGCACCCCCGGCGGGGGACTCACAGAGACCCAGTACTTC. Full variable domain (rest looked up from reference TRBV9 and TRBJ2-5): DSGVTQTPKHLITATGQRVTLRCSPRSGDLSVYWYQQSLDQGLQFLIQYYNGEERAKGNILERFSAQQFPDLHSELNLSSLELGDSALYFCASTPGGGLTETQYFGPGTRLLVL.

The gene calls are TRBV4-3 and TRBJ1-1, with D uncertain. Germline V gene sequence: CDR1 LGHNA, CDR2 YSLEER. Trimming pared 0 bases from V and 1 base from J, leaving 12 bases between. There are 16 residues in the CDR3. This CDR3 is CASSQDPAKSNTEAFF. CDR3 DNA: TGCGCCAGCAGCCAAGATCCTGCGAAATCGAACACTGAAGCTTTCTTT.

The CDR3 protein is CASSLNRMNYEQYF. DNA for the CDR3: TGTGCCAGCAGCTTGAATAGGATGAACTACGAGCAGTACTTC. The rearrangement joins TRBV5-6 to TRBJ2-7, with D unresolved. The V gene lost 1 base and the J gene lost 3 bases, with 11 bases spanning the gap. The CDR3 contains 14 residues. Looked up from germline, CDR1 is SGHDT and CDR2 is YYEEEE. The full variable domain, completed using reference TRBV5-6 and TRBJ2-7, is DAGVTQSPTHLIKTRGQQVTLRCSPKSGHDTVSWYQQALGQGPQFIFQYYEEEERQRGNFPDRFSGHQFPNYSSELNVNALLLGDSALYLCASSLNRMNYEQYFGPGTRLTVT.

The chain recombines TRBV4-3 with TRBJ1-5; 8 bases agree with TRBD1. This CDR3 contains 15 residues. V gave up 4 bases and J gave up 4 bases; unmatched junction bases: 6. Looked up from germline, CDR1 is LGHNA and CDR2 is YSLEER. The CDR3 here is CASSPGTGQNQPQHF. The CDR3 nucleotides are TGCGCCAGCAGCCCTGGGACAGGTCAAAATCAGCCCCAGCATTTT.

The chain employs TRBV13 and TRBJ2-6, with D maybe TRBD1 (6 bases). This CDR3 has 18 residues. The V end was cut by 8 bases, the J end by 3 bases, with 23 bases between. From germline, CDR1 is PRHDT and CDR2 FYEKMQ (reference sequence). In DNA form, the CDR3 reads TGTGCCAGCGACCCGAACCGAGGGGGTTACGGTGGGGCCAACGTCCTGACTTTC. As protein: CASDPNRGGYGGANVLTF.

The V and J genes are TRBV7-9 and TRBJ1-1; D gene uncertain. The CDR3 totals 12 residues. V lost 1 base, J lost 7 bases, and 7 bases lay in between. The germline gives CDR1 SEHNR, CDR2 FQNEAQ (reference sequence). The chain's CDR3 is CASSLGVGEAFF. CDR3 coding DNA: TGTGCCAGCAGCTTAGGAGTCGGTGAAGCTTTCTTT.

The chain links TRBV19 to TRBJ1-1; TRBD1 matches at 8 bases. Trimming at V came to 3 bases and at J to 0 bases, leaving 0 bases not matched to a gene. The CDR3 is 14 residues long. CDR1 and CDR2 from the germline V gene are LNHDA and SQIVND (reference sequence). CDR3 amino acids: CASSMDRVNTEAFF. The CDR3 DNA reads as TGTGCCAGTAGTATGGACAGGGTGAACACTGAAGCTTTCTTT.

The chain combines TRBV4-3 with TRBJ1-5; the D is unclear. CDR3 length: 14 amino acids. Germline lookup yields CDR1 LGHNA and CDR2 YSLEER. With 0 bases removed from V and 7 bases from J, the gap between germline ends came to 10 bases. The CDR3 loop is CASSQERGSQPQHF. CDR3 bases: TGCGCCAGCAGCCAAGAACGGGGAAGCCAGCCCCAGCATTTT.

This clone was detected only a few times. This chain uses TRBV6-5 with TRBJ2-7, with 10 bases fitting TRBD1. The CDR3 covers 14 residues. Per the germline V gene, CDR1 is MNHEY and CDR2 is SVGAGI. V was pared by 8 bases and J by 4 bases, with 8 bases of the junction left unmatched. The CDR3 is CASWGTGVLYEQYF. The CDR3 nucleotides are TGTGCCAGCTGGGGGACAGGGGTACTATACGAGCAGTACTTC.

This clone was recorded at least ten times. The chain links TRBV4-3 to TRBJ1-1; D is unresolved. The length of the CDR3 is 14 residues. Deletions cut 3 bases from V and 3 bases from J, with 11 bases between. The V gene's germline CDR1 is LGHNA and CDR2 YSLEER. The CDR3 coding sequence is TGCGCCAGCAGCCAGGGCGGGGTTGACACTGAAGCTTTCTTT. Translating it yields CASSQGGVDTEAFF.

V and J are TRBV15 and TRBJ1-1; D remains unclear. The CDR3 contains 12 residues. V shed 5 bases and J shed 4 bases, with 8 bases lying between them. CDR1 is LNHNV, CDR2 YYDKDF, per germline (reference sequence). CDR3 DNA sequence: TGTGCCACCAGCCCTCGGGGCACTGAAGCTTTCTTT. It is translated as CATSPRGTEAFF.

The chain joins TRBV5-1 to TRBJ2-5; D may be TRBD1 (6 bases). This CDR3 spans 14 amino acids. CDR1 and CDR2 from the germline V gene are SGHRS and YFSETQ. Trimming left V 5 bases short and J 4 bases short, with 15 bases between. CDR3 coding DNA: TGCGCCAGCAGTTCTCAGGGGCGAGGAGAGACCCAGTACTTC. Translating it yields CASSSQGRGETQYF.

This chain links TRBV4-3 with TRBJ2-6, with D tentatively TRBD1 (5 bases). The CDR3 runs 18 residues. The V end lost 0 bases, the J end lost 0 bases, and 12 bases lay between the germline ends. Germline V lookup: CDR1 LGHNA, CDR2 YSLEER. CDR3 nucleotide sequence: TGCGCCAGCAGCCAAGATGGGGCACGGTCCTCTGGGGCCAACGTCCTGACTTTC. Translated: CASSQDGARSSGANVLTF.

J is TRBJ1-5 and V is TRBV18, with D possibly being TRBD1 (5 bases). CDR3 length: 14 amino acids. Germline lookup yields CDR1 KGHSH and CDR2 LQKENI. With 1 base removed from V and 6 bases from J, the gap between germline ends came to 10 bases. The DNA of the CDR3 is TGTGCCAGCTCACCACAGGGCGGGGCTCAGCCCCAGCATTTT. Translating it yields CASSPQGGAQPQHF.

This clone has more than one count but fewer than ten. The chain carries TRBV28 and TRBJ2-7; TRBD2 aligns across 7 bases. The germline gives CDR1 MDHEN, CDR2 SYDVKM. Trimming at V came to 4 bases and at J to 3 bases, leaving 9 bases not matched to a gene. This CDR3 has 15 residues. Here the CDR3 reads CASSSFRLAVYEQYF. The CDR3 region has the DNA TGTGCCAGCAGTTCCTTCCGACTAGCAGTCTACGAGCAGTACTTC.

This clone has a single count. The chain carries TRBV4-2 and TRBJ1-4; D gene uncertain. CDR1 is LGHNA, CDR2 YNFKEQ, per germline. V was pared by 11 bases and J by 7 bases, with 20 bases between. The CDR3 contains 14 residues. As DNA, the CDR3 is TGTGCCGCCAGTCCGGATACCAGTGGTGAAAAACTGTTTTTT. This gives the protein CAASPDTSGEKLFF.

This clone was observed a handful of times. The DNA for the CDR3 is TGTGCCAGCAGCCCCCTCCAGGGACATCAGCCCCAGCATTTT. It yields the protein CASSPLQGHQPQHF. The chain joins TRBV7-2 to TRBJ1-5, with D perhaps TRBD1 (5 bases). V was pared by 5 bases and J by 5 bases, with 13 bases between. Looked up from germline, CDR1 is SGHTA and CDR2 is FQGNSA. The CDR3 loop spans 14 amino acids.

The CDR3 DNA follows: TGTGCCAGCAGTCGGATACAGGACTACGAGCAGTACTTC. Its protein is CASSRIQDYEQYF. The J gene is TRBJ2-7, the V gene TRBV2, with D maybe TRBD1 (5 bases). Germline V gene lookup returns CDR1 SNHLY and CDR2 FYNNEI. This CDR3 is 13 amino acids long. V was clipped by 5 bases and J by 3 bases, with 11 bases between them.

The genes are TRBV7-2 and TRBJ2-7; D gene ambiguous. CDR1 is SGHTA, CDR2 FQGNSA, per germline. V dropped 0 bases and J dropped 2 bases, with 11 bases sitting between them. The CDR3 spans 15 residues. The CDR3 region is CASSLAPGLAYEQYF. CDR3 nucleotides: TGTGCCAGCAGCTTAGCCCCCGGGCTAGCCTACGAGCAGTACTTC.

The chain combines TRBV5-1 with TRBJ1-2; 9 bases align to TRBD1. The ends lost 4 bases at V and 7 bases at J; junction bases unmatched: 11. The CDR3 is 15 residues long. The germline CDR1 and CDR2 sequences are SGHRS and YFSETQ. CDR3 bases: TGCGCCAGCAGCCCACCGGGACAGGGTCTGGTTGGCTACACCTTC. This codes for CASSPPGQGLVGYTF.

The V call is TRBV27, the J call TRBJ2-1; 8 bases fit TRBD1. Losses at the gene ends were 1 base for V and 10 bases for J; bases not matched to a gene: 12. This CDR3 has 16 amino acids. Germline V gene sequence: CDR1 MNHEY, CDR2 SMNVEV (reference sequence). In DNA form, the CDR3 reads TGTGCCAGCAGTTTATACCCAGGGGGCCGGATCATGGAGCAGTTCTTC. Protein: CASSLYPGGRIMEQFF.

The rearrangement joins TRBV18 to TRBJ2-5; no firm D call. CDR1 and CDR2 (germline): KGHSH, LQKENI. Trimming shortened V by 4 bases and J by 2 bases, and 5 bases separated the two germline ends. CDR3 length: 12 residues. The CDR3 region has the DNA TGTGCCAGCTCACTCACACAAGAGACCCAGTACTTC. The encoded protein is CASSLTQETQYF.

The chain uses TRBV2 and TRBJ1-4; TRBD1 matches 7 bases. The CDR3 is 15 amino acids. Germline V CDR1 and CDR2: SNHLY, FYNNEI. Trimming took 6 bases from V and 4 from J; bases not matched to a gene: 8. This chain's CDR3 is CASRPRQGGNEKLFF. The CDR3 region has the DNA TGTGCCAGCAGACCTCGACAGGGAGGTAATGAAAAACTGTTTTTT. Filled out from reference TRBV2 and TRBJ1-4, the complete variable domain reads EPEVTQTPSHQVTQMGQEVILRCVPISNHLYFYWYRQILGQKVEFLVSFYNNEISEKSEIFDDQFSVERPDGSNFTLKIRSTKLEDSAMYFCASRPRQGGNEKLFFGSGTQLSVL.

The chain carries TRBV28 and TRBJ1-5; 8 positions agree with TRBD1. V lost 4 bases to trimming and J lost 4 bases; unmatched junction nucleotides: 9. CDR1 is MDHEN, CDR2 SYDVKM, per germline. There are 16 residues in the CDR3. This CDR3 is CASSSYGQGRNQPQHF. In DNA, the CDR3 is TGTGCCAGCAGTTCATACGGACAGGGAAGAAATCAGCCCCAGCATTTT. The full variable domain, its missing parts supplied by reference TRBV28 and TRBJ1-5, is DVKVTQSSRYLVKRTGEKVFLECVQDMDHENMFWYRQDPGLGLRLIYFSYDVKMKEKGDIPEGYSVSREKKERFSLILESASTNQTSMYLCASSSYGQGRNQPQHFGDGTRLSIL.